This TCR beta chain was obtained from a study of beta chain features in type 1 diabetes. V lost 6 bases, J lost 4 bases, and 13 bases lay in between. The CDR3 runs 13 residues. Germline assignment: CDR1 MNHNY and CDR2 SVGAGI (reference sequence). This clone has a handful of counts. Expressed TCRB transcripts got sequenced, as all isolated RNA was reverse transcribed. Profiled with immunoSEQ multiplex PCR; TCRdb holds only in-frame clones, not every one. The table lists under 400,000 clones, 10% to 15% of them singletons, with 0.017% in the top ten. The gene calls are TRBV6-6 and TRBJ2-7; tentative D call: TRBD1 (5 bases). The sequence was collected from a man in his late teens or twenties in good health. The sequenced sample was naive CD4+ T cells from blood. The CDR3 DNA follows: TGTGCCAGCAGGTCCTCCTCAGGGTACGAGCAGTACTTC. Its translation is CASRSSSGYEQYF.